Sequencing of this TCR beta chain was carried out in a study of blood T cells in healthy people across ages (dated by TCRdb to between 2014 and 2017). For the wider study: In model experiments, template switching captured about one uniquely barcoded TCR beta cDNA molecule for every two T cells. To track age-related changes in TCR beta repertoire diversity, the study relied on deep sequencing normalized with unique cDNA molecular identifiers. The donors were split into four age groups: young (average around 15 years), middle-aged (roughly 39), aged (over 55) and long-lived (approximately 80). To avoid experimental bias, donors of different ages were spread randomly across the sequencing lanes. Two additional independent replicas of 1 million unique cDNA reads from the same blood draw were analyzed for two donors (one aged 18 to 30 and one aged 80 or older). Results the study describes overall, beyond this receptor: Estimates of total diversity based on one million sequenced T cells were considered lower bounds and underestimates. As age increased, observed TCR beta diversity per million T cells dropped in a roughly linear way, and a significant reduction was already evident by age about 36. The long-lived group showed more naive CD4+ T cells, fewer expanded clones and increased TCR diversity than the aged group, suggesting age selection. Conclusive comparison of naive and antigen-experienced compartments was prevented by the profiling of bulk unsorted PBMCs. There was a strong correlation between observed TCR beta diversity and the percentage of naive T cells measured by flow cytometry. The CMV infection status of donors was not known, potentially confounding age-related changes in expanded clonotypes.

The CDR3 spans 15 residues, from the cysteine through the phenylalanine. Kept here is only the CDR3 DNA, which spans 45 bases and is read in frame from base 1. Trimming leaves V shorter by 4 bases and J shorter by 6 bases, with the junction holding 9 bases beyond the gene matches. CDR1 and CDR2 (MGHRA, YSYEKL) derive from the germline V gene. In its sample, this clonotype was seen a few times. Its specific antigen is unknown. Base quality data are lacking; no much larger clone is found one base away. Receptors were amplified or captured by 5' RACE. Instrument on record: Illumina HiSeq 2500. A second PCR of 7 to 11 cycles was performed with a sample-barcoded 5' primer and a J-beta primer mix. A template-switch 5' adaptor carrying 12 random nucleotides introduced a unique molecular identifier onto each TCR beta cDNA molecule. Each sample yielded at least 2.5 million CDR3-containing paired-end reads. All of the RNA was converted into first-strand cDNA using the Mint cDNA synthesis kit, with a TRBC-specific oligonucleotide serving as the primer. Following uracil-DNA glycosylase treatment, all cDNA underwent a first 18-cycle PCR with the universal primers M1SS and BC2_uni_R. In the paper's pipeline: Normalization of each sample was performed by random selection of 1 million high-quality reads, each carrying a distinct molecular identifier. Instead of being binned into consensus sequences, reads that shared molecular identifiers were thrown out. MiTCR, run with a Q25 quality threshold and the strictest error-elimination algorithm, handled CDR3 identification, clonotype clustering and error correction. A nonparametric unseen species model using Euler transformation provided a lower-bound estimate of total TCR beta diversity. The raw public reads went through TCRdb reprocessing: fastp at Q25, MiXCR clone calling, in-frame beta chains kept. Entries that share a CDR3 protein sequence are merged under the most common genes and DNA. Clone size and V and J calls follow TCRdb, not the original study. This sample holds 1 million to 1.2 million distinct CDR3 sequences; 30% to 40% were observed only once. The top ten hold around 13% of the sample.

The donors were roughly 39 Caucasian individuals from Russia, aged roughly 6 to 90 years, who were systemically healthy. Each donor gave ten milliliters of peripheral blood, collected into EDTA-treated Vacutainer tubes. Ficoll-Paque density-gradient centrifugation was used to isolate PBMCs, with at least 6 million obtained per sample. Total RNA was extracted from PBMCs with Trizol reagent, with at least 6 micrograms obtained per sample. For every donor, flow cytometry on a PBMC aliquot measured the percentage of naive CD45RAhigh/CD27high T cells. The receptor was derived from a young man in good health. This receptor chain uses TRBV4-1 and TRBJ2-4; TRBD1 aligns with 7 central bases. The source material was blood. The bases read TGCGCCAGCAGCCCGGTCCCGGGACAGTTAAACATTCAGTACTTC. Its protein product is CASSPVPGQLNIQYF.